Listed below are T cell receptor beta chains from one sample, sequenced in a study of post-analysis software for immune sequencing data. TCRdb passed the PCR reads through MiXCR, listing each CDR3 protein once. In the table there are about half a million distinct CDR3 sequences, 30% to 40% of which are singletons. Sample: blood. Receptor source: a girl under 18 with multiple sclerosis. Each CDR3 is given with its conserved first and last residue. The size of a clone is reported for some rows only, either as once, few or many, or as a class for expanded clones.

cdr3_aa | v_call | clone_size | j_call
CASSIVAGDYNEQFF | TRBV7-9 | NA | TRBJ2-1
CASSYSPREGTEAFF | TRBV6-5 | NA | TRBJ1-1
CASTEQGSVLGQYF | TRBV6-6 | NA | TRBJ2-5
CATSGTGYNEQFF | TRBV24-1 | many | TRBJ2-1
CSALRPLSGVNQETQYF | TRBV20-1 | NA | TRBJ2-5
CASSLANGQGTHEQYF | TRBV5-1 | NA | TRBJ2-7
CASSLLQEYNQPQHF | TRBV7-2 | NA | TRBJ1-5
CASTTGPRSAFF | TRBV6-6 | NA | TRBJ1-1
CASSITSGSTDTQYF | TRBV19 | NA | TRBJ2-3
CASSLDRAISSYEQYF | TRBV7-2 | many | TRBJ2-7
CSAADLKGMDEQFF | TRBV20-1 | NA | TRBJ2-1
CASSVRTGSQNTEAFF | TRBV5-1 | once | TRBJ1-1
CASSDPYYNEQFF | TRBV19 | few | TRBJ2-1
CASSRGSDSREKLFF | TRBV4-1 | NA | TRBJ1-4
CASSLVQNNSPLHF | TRBV7-2 | NA | TRBJ1-6
CSARQSGGRYNEQFF | TRBV20-1 | once | TRBJ2-1
CASSRSRGYTF | TRBV2 | NA | TRBJ1-2
CASSEGWDEQYF | TRBV7-8 | NA | TRBJ2-7
CATARGTVLGDTQYF | TRBV15 | NA | TRBJ2-3
CASRKGHPASNEQFF | TRBV2 | NA | TRBJ2-1
CASSTRQLAGITDTQYF | TRBV6-1 | few | TRBJ2-3
CASSLTDTGELFF | TRBV7-3 | once | TRBJ2-2
CASSLGTDSNEKLFF | TRBV5-1 | NA | TRBJ1-4
CATSGISYNEQFF | TRBV12-3/TRBV12-4 | few | TRBJ2-1
CVSSLGQYNEQFF | TRBV7-9 | few | TRBJ2-1
CSVAVGGYEQYF | TRBV29-1 | many | TRBJ2-7
CSAGQANQPQHF | TRBV29-1 | NA | TRBJ1-5
CASSKAPGGAYSTDTQYF | TRBV21-1 | few | TRBJ2-3